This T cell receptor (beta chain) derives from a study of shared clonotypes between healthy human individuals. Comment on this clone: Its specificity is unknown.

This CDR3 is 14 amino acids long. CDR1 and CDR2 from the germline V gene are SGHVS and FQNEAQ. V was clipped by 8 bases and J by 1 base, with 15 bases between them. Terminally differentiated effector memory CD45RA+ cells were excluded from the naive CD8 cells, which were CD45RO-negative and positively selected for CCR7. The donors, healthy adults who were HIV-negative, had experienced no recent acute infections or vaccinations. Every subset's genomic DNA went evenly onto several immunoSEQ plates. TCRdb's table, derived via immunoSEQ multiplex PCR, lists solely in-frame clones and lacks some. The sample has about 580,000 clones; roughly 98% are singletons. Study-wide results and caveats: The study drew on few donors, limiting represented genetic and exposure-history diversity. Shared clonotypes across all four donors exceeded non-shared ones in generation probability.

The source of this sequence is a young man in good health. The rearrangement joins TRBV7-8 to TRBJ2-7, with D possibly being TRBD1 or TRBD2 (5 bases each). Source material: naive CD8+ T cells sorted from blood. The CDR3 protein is CASQDPGRSYEQYF. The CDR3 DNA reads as TGTGCCAGCCAGGACCCAGGGAGATCCTACGAGCAGTACTTC.